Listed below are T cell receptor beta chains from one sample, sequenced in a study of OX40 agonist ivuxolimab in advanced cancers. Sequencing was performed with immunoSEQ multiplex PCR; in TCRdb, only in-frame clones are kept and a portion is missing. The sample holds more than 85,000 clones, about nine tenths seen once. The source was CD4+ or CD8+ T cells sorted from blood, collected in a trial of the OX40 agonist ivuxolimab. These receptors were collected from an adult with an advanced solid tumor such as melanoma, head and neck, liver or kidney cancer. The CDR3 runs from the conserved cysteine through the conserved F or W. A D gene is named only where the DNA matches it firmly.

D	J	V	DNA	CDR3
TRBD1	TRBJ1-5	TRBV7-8	TGTGCCAGCAGCTCGGGACAGGCCCGCAATCAGCCCCAGCATTTT	CASSSGQARNQPQHF
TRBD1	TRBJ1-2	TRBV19	TGTGCCAGTAGGGGACAGGGTTTGAGGGGCTACACCTTC	CASRGQGLRGYTF
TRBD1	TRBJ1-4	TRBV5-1	TGCGCCAGCAGCCCGGGACAGGGAGGTGAAAAACTGTTTTTT	CASSPGQGGEKLFF
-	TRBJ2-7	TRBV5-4	TGTGCCAGCAGCGCGGACGGAGGGTCCTACGAGCAGTACTTC	CASSADGGSYEQYF
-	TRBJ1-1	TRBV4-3	TGCGCCAGCAGCCAAGGACGGACTGGAGGGACTGAAGCTTTCTTT	CASSQGRTGGTEAFF
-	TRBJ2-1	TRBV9	TGTGCCAGCAGCCCCCAGGTGGGTGCGGAAGCCTACAATGAGCAGTTCTTC	CASSPQVGAEAYNEQFF
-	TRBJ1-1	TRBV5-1	TGCGCCAGCACGATGACAGCCATGAACACTGAAGCTTTCTTT	CASTMTAMNTEAFF
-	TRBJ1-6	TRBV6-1	TGTGCCAGCAGGAATGCAGGGATTTCACCCCTCCACTTT	CASRNAGISPLHF
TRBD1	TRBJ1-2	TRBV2	TGTGCCGGTAGGACAGGGCCCGGCTACACCTTC	CAGRTGPGYTF
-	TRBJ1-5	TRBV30	TGTGCCTGGAGTAAAGGGGGGGATAGCAATCAGCCCCAGCATTTT	CAWSKGGDSNQPQHF
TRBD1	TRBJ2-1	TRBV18	TGTGCCAGCTCAAGGGGACAGGACTACAATGAGCAGTTCTTC	CASSRGQDYNEQFF
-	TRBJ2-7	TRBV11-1	TGTGCCAGCAGCTTTGGCCAGCTATCAACCTACGAGCAGTACTTC	CASSFGQLSTYEQYF
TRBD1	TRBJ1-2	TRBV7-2	TGTGCCAGCAGCTTAGGCGGGACAGGGGGTTATGGCTACACCTTC	CASSLGGTGGYGYTF
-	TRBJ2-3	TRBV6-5	TGTGCCAGCAGTTATCCCGGACTCACAGATACGCAGTATTTT	CASSYPGLTDTQYF
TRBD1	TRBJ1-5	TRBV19	TGTGCCAGTAGTATTTCCCGGACAGGGGGCCATCAGCCCCAGCATTTT	CASSISRTGGHQPQHF
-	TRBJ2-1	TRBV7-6	TGTGCCAGCAGCTTAGGGCCCTACAATGAGCAGTTCTTC	CASSLGPYNEQFF
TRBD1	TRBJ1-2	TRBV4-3	TGCGCCAGCAGCCCATCCCGGGACAGCTATGGCTACACCTTC	CASSPSRDSYGYTF
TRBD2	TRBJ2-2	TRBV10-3	TGTGCCATCAGTGAGTCCCCATTCCTAGCGGGAGGGCCGTACACCGGGGAGCTGTTTTTT	CAISESPFLAGGPYTGELFF
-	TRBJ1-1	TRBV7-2	TGTGCCAGCAGCTCGACGGCGCAGGGAGGCACTGAAGCTTTCTTT	CASSSTAQGGTEAFF
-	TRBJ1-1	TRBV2	TGTGCCAGCAGTGTGGCAGGCTCGAACACTGAAGCTTTCTTT	CASSVAGSNTEAFF
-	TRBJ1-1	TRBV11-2	TGTGCCAGCAGCTTAGTTTGGAACACTGAAGCTTTCTTT	CASSLVWNTEAFF
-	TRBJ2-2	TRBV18	TGTGCCAGCTCACTCAACAAGGCCGGGGAGCTGTTTTTT	CASSLNKAGELFF
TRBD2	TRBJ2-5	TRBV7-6	TGTGCCAGCAGCCGAAGCGGGAGTAGAGGAGAGACCCAGTACTTC	CASSRSGSRGETQYF
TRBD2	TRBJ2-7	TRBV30	TGTGCCTGGGGGGGACTAGCGGGCTCCTACGAGCAGTACTTC	CAWGGLAGSYEQYF
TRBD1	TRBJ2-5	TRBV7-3	TGTGCCAGCAGCAGGGGACAGGGAGTTTTGGAGACCCAGTACTTC	CASSRGQGVLETQYF
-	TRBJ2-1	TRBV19	TGTGCCAGTAAGAAGGACAGCTACAATGAGCAGTTCTTC	CASKKDSYNEQFF
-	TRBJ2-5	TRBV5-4	TGTGCCAGCAGCTTGGAGTCAGTGACCCAAGAGACCCAGTACTTC	CASSLESVTQETQYF
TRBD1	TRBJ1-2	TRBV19	TGTGCCAGTGCTCGACAGGGGGACGACTATGGCTACACCTTC	CASARQGDDYGYTF
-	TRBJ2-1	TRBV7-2	TGTGCCAGCAGCTTAGATAGCGGTGAGCAGTTCTTC	CASSLDSGEQFF
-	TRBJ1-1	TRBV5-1	TGCGCCAGCAGGTTCCGGGAGAACACTGAAGCTTTCTTT	CASRFRENTEAFF